This is a list of T cell receptor beta chains from one sample in a study of beta chain features in type 1 diabetes. Some clones are missing from TCRdb's copy, which holds only in-frame ones; the method was immunoSEQ multiplex PCR. Of 550,000 to 850,000 clones listed, 10% to 15% are singletons. Material for sequencing was naive CD4+ T cells from blood. The origin of the receptors is a man aged 18 to 30 with type 1 diabetes. CDR3s include the opening cysteine and the closing phenylalanine or tryptophan. The order of the fields is clone size, V gene, J gene, D gene, CDR3 protein, CDR3 DNA. A D gene is named only where the DNA matches it firmly. A clone size is listed for some rows: how often the clone was seen (once, few, many), or a class if it is expanded.

clone size: -; V gene: TRBV9; J gene: TRBJ2-2; D gene: -; CDR3 protein: CASSVAQGRSPGELFF; CDR3 DNA: TGTGCCAGCAGCGTAGCTCAGGGGCGTTCCCCCGGGGAGCTGTTTTTT
clone size: few; V gene: TRBV5-1; J gene: TRBJ2-3; D gene: TRBD1; CDR3 protein: CASSVGQALTDTQYF; CDR3 DNA: TGCGCCAGCAGCGTGGGACAGGCCCTCACAGATACGCAGTATTTT
clone size: -; V gene: TRBV6-8; J gene: TRBJ1-2; D gene: -; CDR3 protein: CASTEDFDVYGYTF; CDR3 DNA: TGTGCCAGCACAGAAGACTTTGATGTCTATGGCTACACCTTC
clone size: -; V gene: TRBV30; J gene: TRBJ2-5; D gene: TRBD2; CDR3 protein: CAWSVGAGAQETQYF; CDR3 DNA: TGTGCCTGGAGTGTGGGAGCGGGGGCACAAGAGACCCAGTACTTC
clone size: -; V gene: TRBV6-5; J gene: TRBJ1-1; D gene: TRBD1; CDR3 protein: CASKPLQGADTEAFF; CDR3 DNA: TGTGCCAGCAAACCCTTACAGGGGGCAGACACTGAAGCTTTCTTT
clone size: few; V gene: TRBV7-2; J gene: TRBJ1-5; D gene: -; CDR3 protein: CASSLNSNQPQHF; CDR3 DNA: TGTGCCAGCAGCTTGAATAGCAATCAGCCCCAGCATTTT
clone size: few; V gene: TRBV6-5; J gene: TRBJ2-6; D gene: -; CDR3 protein: CASNSGLSGANVLTF; CDR3 DNA: TGTGCCAGCAACTCAGGATTATCTGGGGCCAACGTCCTGACTTTC
clone size: -; V gene: TRBV5-1; J gene: TRBJ2-3; D gene: -; CDR3 protein: CASRGAERDTQYF; CDR3 DNA: TGCGCCAGCAGAGGGGCCGAACGGGATACGCAGTATTTT
clone size: few; V gene: TRBV7-9; J gene: TRBJ1-1; D gene: -; CDR3 protein: CASSLQPNTEAFF; CDR3 DNA: TGTGCCAGCAGCTTACAACCGAACACTGAAGCTTTCTTT
clone size: few; V gene: TRBV19; J gene: TRBJ2-7; D gene: -; CDR3 protein: CASSSRQDEQYF; CDR3 DNA: TGTGCCAGTAGTTCCCGACAGGACGAGCAGTACTTC
clone size: -; V gene: TRBV4-2; J gene: TRBJ2-1; D gene: -; CDR3 protein: CASSPGTFNEQFF; CDR3 DNA: TGTGCCAGCAGCCCCGGGACCTTCAATGAGCAGTTCTTC
clone size: few; V gene: TRBV4-1; J gene: TRBJ2-7; D gene: TRBD2; CDR3 protein: CASSEGTSGIYEQYF; CDR3 DNA: TGCGCCAGCAGCGAGGGGACTAGCGGTATTTACGAGCAGTACTTC
clone size: -; V gene: TRBV9; J gene: TRBJ1-6; D gene: -; CDR3 protein: CASSASNSPLHF; CDR3 DNA: TGTGCCAGCAGCGCTTCTAATTCACCCCTCCACTTT
clone size: -; V gene: TRBV5-1; J gene: TRBJ2-7; D gene: -; CDR3 protein: CASSFSKDTTYEQYF; CDR3 DNA: TGCGCCAGCAGCTTCTCCAAGGATACAACCTACGAGCAGTACTTC
clone size: few; V gene: TRBV6-1; J gene: TRBJ1-5; D gene: TRBD1; CDR3 protein: CASSEIRQGSNQPQHF; CDR3 DNA: TGTGCCAGCAGTGAAATCCGACAGGGTAGCAATCAGCCCCAGCATTTT
clone size: few; V gene: TRBV7-9; J gene: TRBJ2-5; D gene: TRBD1; CDR3 protein: CASSMGQGPETQYF; CDR3 DNA: TGTGCCAGCAGCATGGGACAGGGCCCGGAGACCCAGTACTTC
clone size: -; V gene: TRBV6-1; J gene: TRBJ2-3; D gene: -; CDR3 protein: CASTEGGTDTQYF; CDR3 DNA: TGTGCCAGCACCGAGGGGGGAACAGATACGCAGTATTTT
clone size: -; V gene: TRBV4-2; J gene: TRBJ2-7; D gene: -; CDR3 protein: CASSQDQDSLPYEQYF; CDR3 DNA: TGTGCCAGCAGCCAAGACCAGGACTCGCTCCCCTACGAGCAGTACTTC
clone size: -; V gene: TRBV15; J gene: TRBJ1-2; D gene: -; CDR3 protein: CATSTRPAYGYTF; CDR3 DNA: TGTGCCACCTCAACCCGGCCTGCCTATGGCTACACCTTC
clone size: few; V gene: TRBV27; J gene: TRBJ1-1; D gene: -; CDR3 protein: CASSLRGGAEAFF; CDR3 DNA: TGTGCCAGCAGTTTGCGCGGAGGGGCTGAAGCTTTCTTT
clone size: -; V gene: TRBV20-1; J gene: TRBJ1-2; D gene: -; CDR3 protein: CSAANGYTF; CDR3 DNA: TGCAGTGCTGCGAATGGCTACACCTTC
clone size: -; V gene: TRBV25-1; J gene: TRBJ1-4; D gene: -; CDR3 protein: CASSARGVSEKLFF; CDR3 DNA: TGTGCCAGCAGTGCGCGCGGAGTTTCAGAAAAACTGTTTTTT
clone size: few; V gene: TRBV6-1; J gene: TRBJ1-1; D gene: -; CDR3 protein: CASSWNTEAFF; CDR3 DNA: TGTGCCAGCAGTTGGAACACTGAAGCTTTCTTT
clone size: -; V gene: TRBV11-3; J gene: TRBJ1-4; D gene: -; CDR3 protein: CASSSRQENEKLFF; CDR3 DNA: TGTGCCAGCAGTTCCCGACAGGAGAATGAAAAACTGTTTTTT
clone size: -; V gene: TRBV30; J gene: TRBJ1-5; D gene: -; CDR3 protein: CAWSYLNSNQPQHF; CDR3 DNA: TGTGCCTGGAGTTACCTTAATAGCAATCAGCCCCAGCATTTT
clone size: -; V gene: TRBV10-3; J gene: TRBJ2-3; D gene: -; CDR3 protein: CAISRDPSTDTQYF; CDR3 DNA: TGTGCCATCAGTAGGGACCCTAGCACAGATACGCAGTATTTT
clone size: few; V gene: TRBV28; J gene: TRBJ2-4; D gene: -; CDR3 protein: CASSIRQDIQYF; CDR3 DNA: TGTGCCAGCAGTATAAGACAGGACATTCAGTACTTC
clone size: few; V gene: TRBV9; J gene: TRBJ1-3; D gene: -; CDR3 protein: CASSVEYSGNTIYF; CDR3 DNA: TGTGCCAGCAGCGTAGAGTACTCTGGAAACACCATATATTTT
clone size: -; V gene: TRBV7-9; J gene: TRBJ1-6; D gene: TRBD1; CDR3 protein: CASSLGQGANNNSPLHF; CDR3 DNA: TGTGCCAGCAGCTTAGGACAGGGGGCGAATAATAATTCACCCCTCCACTTT
clone size: -; V gene: TRBV10-3; J gene: TRBJ2-3; D gene: TRBD1; CDR3 protein: CAISRDRADEDTQYF; CDR3 DNA: TGTGCCATCAGTAGAGACAGGGCTGATGAGGATACGCAGTATTTT
clone size: few; V gene: TRBV5-6; J gene: TRBJ2-4; D gene: -; CDR3 protein: CASSQVSRDRQIQYF; CDR3 DNA: TGTGCCAGCAGCCAAGTTTCAAGAGACAGGCAGATTCAGTACTTC
clone size: -; V gene: TRBV11-3; J gene: TRBJ1-1; D gene: -; CDR3 protein: CASSPRPWGTEAFF; CDR3 DNA: TGTGCCAGCAGCCCCAGGCCTTGGGGCACTGAAGCTTTCTTT
clone size: -; V gene: TRBV4-1; J gene: TRBJ1-1; D gene: -; CDR3 protein: CASSQVARNTEAFF; CDR3 DNA: TGCGCCAGCAGCCAAGTTGCCCGAAACACTGAAGCTTTCTTT
clone size: -; V gene: TRBV2; J gene: TRBJ1-6; D gene: -; CDR3 protein: CASSAGRVDSPLHF; CDR3 DNA: TGTGCCAGCAGTGCGGGCAGGGTGGATTCACCCCTCCACTTT
clone size: few; V gene: TRBV30; J gene: TRBJ2-2; D gene: -; CDR3 protein: CAWSYKWGDRTGELFF; CDR3 DNA: TGTGCCTGGAGTTATAAATGGGGGGATCGGACCGGGGAGCTGTTTTTT
clone size: few; V gene: TRBV11-2; J gene: TRBJ1-6; D gene: -; CDR3 protein: CASSLDRGRAVNSPLHF; CDR3 DNA: TGTGCCAGCAGCTTAGATAGGGGCCGCGCTGTTAATTCACCCCTCCACTTT
clone size: -; V gene: TRBV2; J gene: TRBJ1-5; D gene: -; CDR3 protein: CASSEGVQPQHF; CDR3 DNA: TGTGCCAGCAGTGAAGGGGTTCAGCCCCAGCATTTT
clone size: -; V gene: TRBV5-6; J gene: TRBJ2-7; D gene: -; CDR3 protein: CASSLQGHWEYEQYF; CDR3 DNA: TGTGCCAGCAGCTTGCAGGGGCACTGGGAATACGAGCAGTACTTC
clone size: few; V gene: TRBV4-1; J gene: TRBJ2-3; D gene: -; CDR3 protein: CASSQEGGSDTQYF; CDR3 DNA: TGCGCCAGCAGCCAAGAAGGCGGGTCAGATACGCAGTATTTT
clone size: few; V gene: TRBV27; J gene: TRBJ2-5; D gene: -; CDR3 protein: CASSSTGIPETQYF; CDR3 DNA: TGTGCCAGCAGTTCAACAGGGATCCCAGAGACCCAGTACTTC
clone size: -; V gene: TRBV14; J gene: TRBJ2-3; D gene: TRBD1; CDR3 protein: CASSEKDRGWLSTDTQYF; CDR3 DNA: TGTGCCAGCAGCGAAAAGGACAGGGGGTGGCTTTCCACAGATACGCAGTATTTT
clone size: -; V gene: TRBV5-5; J gene: TRBJ2-3; D gene: TRBD2; CDR3 protein: CASSLAASGGLRDTQYF; CDR3 DNA: TGTGCCAGCAGCTTGGCCGCTAGCGGGGGCTTGAGAGATACGCAGTATTTT
clone size: few; V gene: TRBV7-8; J gene: TRBJ2-5; D gene: -; CDR3 protein: CASSSEETQYF; CDR3 DNA: TGTGCCAGCAGCTCGGAAGAGACCCAGTACTTC
clone size: few; V gene: TRBV7-2; J gene: TRBJ2-2; D gene: TRBD1; CDR3 protein: CASSPGQGNTGELFF; CDR3 DNA: TGTGCCAGCAGCCCGGGACAGGGGAACACCGGGGAGCTGTTTTTT
clone size: few; V gene: TRBV2; J gene: TRBJ2-1; D gene: TRBD2; CDR3 protein: CASSRSGNSYNEQFF; CDR3 DNA: TGTGCCAGCAGTCGAAGCGGGAACTCCTACAATGAGCAGTTCTTC
clone size: -; V gene: TRBV5-1; J gene: TRBJ2-7; D gene: TRBD2; CDR3 protein: CASSSGISGGATGEQYF; CDR3 DNA: TGCGCCAGCAGCTCCGGGATCTCCGGGGGGGCCACGGGCGAGCAGTACTTC
clone size: -; V gene: TRBV5-1; J gene: TRBJ2-3; D gene: TRBD2; CDR3 protein: CASSWSGGGSDTQYF; CDR3 DNA: TGCGCCAGCAGCTGGAGCGGGGGAGGCTCAGATACGCAGTATTTT
clone size: few; V gene: TRBV7-8; J gene: TRBJ2-1; D gene: -; CDR3 protein: CASSSPGGVSSYNEQFF; CDR3 DNA: TGTGCCAGCAGCTCCCCAGGGGGGGTAAGCTCCTACAATGAGCAGTTCTTC
clone size: few; V gene: TRBV10-2; J gene: TRBJ1-2; D gene: TRBD1; CDR3 protein: CASSPGTGGRGYTF; CDR3 DNA: TGCGCCAGCAGCCCCGGGACAGGGGGCCGCGGCTACACCTTC
clone size: few; V gene: TRBV2; J gene: TRBJ1-2; D gene: -; CDR3 protein: CASTEVTYGYTF; CDR3 DNA: TGTGCCTCCACAGAAGTAACCTATGGCTACACCTTC
clone size: -; V gene: TRBV5-1; J gene: TRBJ2-3; D gene: TRBD2; CDR3 protein: CASSVTTSGVDTQYF; CDR3 DNA: TGCGCCAGCAGCGTGACGACTAGCGGGGTAGATACGCAGTATTTT
clone size: few; V gene: TRBV7-9; J gene: TRBJ1-2; D gene: -; CDR3 protein: CASSFSPGGAGSTQNF; CDR3 DNA: TGTGCCAGCAGCTTCAGCCCCGGCGGGGCAGGCTCGACACAAAACTTC
clone size: few; V gene: TRBV27; J gene: TRBJ1-1; D gene: -; CDR3 protein: CASSLRGGQEAFF; CDR3 DNA: TGTGCCAGCAGTTTACGAGGGGGGCAAGAAGCTTTCTTT
clone size: few; V gene: TRBV28; J gene: TRBJ2-3; D gene: TRBD2; CDR3 protein: CASSSPGGGPEDTQYF; CDR3 DNA: TGTGCCAGCAGTTCCCCCGGCGGGGGTCCGGAGGATACGCAGTATTTT
clone size: few; V gene: TRBV14; J gene: TRBJ1-1; D gene: TRBD1; CDR3 protein: CASSQTGYTEAFF; CDR3 DNA: TGTGCCAGCAGCCAGACAGGGTACACTGAAGCTTTCTTT
clone size: few; V gene: TRBV30; J gene: TRBJ1-5; D gene: TRBD1; CDR3 protein: CAWSKQGDQPQHF; CDR3 DNA: TGTGCCTGGAGTAAACAGGGGGATCAGCCCCAGCATTTT
clone size: -; V gene: TRBV2; J gene: TRBJ1-5; D gene: -; CDR3 protein: CASSGQEQPQHF; CDR3 DNA: TGTGCCAGCAGTGGACAAGAGCAGCCCCAGCATTTT
clone size: few; V gene: TRBV9; J gene: TRBJ2-7; D gene: -; CDR3 protein: CASSVSPDLSYEQYF; CDR3 DNA: TGTGCCAGCAGCGTATCCCCAGATCTCAGCTACGAGCAGTACTTC
clone size: -; V gene: TRBV18; J gene: TRBJ2-7; D gene: -; CDR3 protein: CASSPLGQGYEQYF; CDR3 DNA: TGTGCCAGCTCACCCCTGGGTCAAGGGTACGAGCAGTACTTC
clone size: -; V gene: TRBV7-8; J gene: TRBJ1-3; D gene: TRBD1; CDR3 protein: CASSLETGVQDTIYF; CDR3 DNA: TGTGCCAGCAGCTTAGAGACAGGGGTGCAAGACACCATATATTTT